This TCR beta chain was retrieved from a study of blood T cell repertoires in COVID-19. Study details: The United States, Italy and Spain were the sources of the acute and convalescent COVID-19 samples. Sample material is recorded as cDNA or gDNA derived from T cells, B-cell-depleted T cells, or PBMCs.

In germline, CDR1 is MNHEY, CDR2 SVGAGI. Trimming cost V 3 bases and J 5 bases; bases outside gene matches: 7. CDR3 size: 15 residues. The Seattle patients joined while their infection was active and were tracked longitudinally afterward. Original handling: Reference gene primers were amplified, and this amplification served to estimate nucleated cell counts. Measured with immunoSEQ multiplex PCR; TCRdb has only the in-frame clones, and not every one. The V and J calls and the clone size are those of that table, but D and trimming were determined from the DNA. There are around 68,000 clones in the sample; more than 75% occur only once, and about 15% lies in the top ten.

The sequenced material came from peripheral blood. This TCR derives from a man aged 40-49 years with COVID-19, enrolled during active disease. The J gene is TRBJ2-3, the V gene TRBV6-5, with TRBD2 identical over 8 bases. CDR3 amino acids: CASSYDGGARDTQYF. The CDR3 coding sequence is TGTGCCAGCAGTTATGACGGGGGGGCCAGAGATACGCAGTATTTT.